A selection of T cell receptor beta chains follows, all from one sample in a study of radiotherapy plus CTLA-4 blockade in lung cancer. TCRdb's copy holds only in-frame clones and misses some; the assay was immunoSEQ multiplex PCR. The table records approximately 30,000 clones, 60% to 75% of them present only once. The sample here was peripheral blood, taken from a patient treated with radiotherapy plus ipilimumab. The receptors were sampled from a human donor with non-small cell lung cancer whose response to radiotherapy plus ipilimumab could not be evaluated. Both conserved end residues are part of each CDR3. Fields, in order: D gene, clone size, J gene, CDR3 length, V gene, CDR3 protein, CDR3 DNA. The D gene is left open where the match is weak. Not every row has a clone size; where given, it reads once, few, many or a size class.

NA | NA | TRBJ1-1 | 14 | TRBV19 | CASHPMGRGTEAFF | TGTGCCAGTCACCCTATGGGCCGGGGCACTGAAGCTTTCTTT
NA | NA | TRBJ1-4 | 14 | TRBV5-1 | CASSSGVVGEKLFF | TGCGCCAGCAGCTCCGGAGTCGTTGGGGAAAAACTGTTTTTT
NA | NA | TRBJ2-2 | 16 | TRBV28 | CASSSPGTGLTGELFF | TGTGCCAGCAGTTCCCCCGGCACAGGTTTGACCGGGGAGCTGTTTTTT
TRBD2 | few | TRBJ2-7 | 14 | TRBV10-3 | CAIKSGTSGSEQYF | TGTGCCATCAAATCCGGGACTAGCGGTTCCGAGCAGTACTTC
TRBD2 | NA | TRBJ2-2 | 15 | TRBV2 | CASRGGTENTGELFF | TGTGCCAGCAGGGGGGGGACGGAGAACACCGGGGAGCTGTTTTTT
NA | few | TRBJ2-4 | 18 | TRBV5-4 | CASSQEGSAWEAKNIQYF | TGTGCCAGCAGCCAAGAGGGAAGCGCGTGGGAAGCCAAAAACATTCAGTACTTC
TRBD2 | NA | TRBJ2-1 | 15 | TRBV19 | CASSIRRTRVDEQFF | TGTGCCAGTAGTATACGACGGACTAGGGTCGATGAGCAGTTCTTC
TRBD2 | NA | TRBJ2-1 | 17 | TRBV7-9 | CASGPGGGRAENNEQFF | TGTGCCAGCGGGCCCGGTGGCGGGAGGGCAGAAAACAATGAGCAGTTCTTC
NA | once | TRBJ1-2 | 14 | TRBV7-3 | CASSPQAGVYGYTF | TGTGCCAGCAGCCCACAGGCTGGGGTGTATGGCTACACCTTC
TRBD1 | NA | TRBJ2-1 | 13 | TRBV5-1 | CASQFPGGDEQFF | TGCGCCAGCCAATTCCCAGGGGGCGATGAGCAGTTCTTC
TRBD1 | NA | TRBJ2-1 | 15 | TRBV5-6 | CASSNRGRAYNEQFF | TGTGCCAGCAGCAACAGGGGGCGGGCCTACAATGAGCAGTTCTTC
NA | NA | TRBJ1-2 | 14 | TRBV6-5 | CASSEKGHASGYTF | TGTGCCAGCAGTGAAAAGGGACACGCATCTGGCTACACCTTC
TRBD2 | few | TRBJ2-5 | 17 | TRBV5-1 | CASSLVSSGSEGKTQYF | TGCGCCAGCAGCTTGGTTTCTAGCGGGAGTGAGGGGAAGACCCAGTACTTC
NA | few | TRBJ1-1 | 12 | TRBV7-2 | CASSLVFTEAFF | TGTGCCAGCAGCTTAGTCTTCACTGAAGCTTTCTTT
TRBD1 | NA | TRBJ1-5 | 16 | TRBV4-2 | CASSQVAGTGTQPQHF | TGTGCCAGCAGCCAAGTTGCCGGGACAGGGACTCAGCCCCAGCATTTT
NA | NA | TRBJ1-2 | 13 | TRBV5-6 | CASSLGLLYGYTF | TGTGCCAGCAGCTTGGGACTACTCTATGGCTACACCTTC
NA | NA | TRBJ2-2 | 16 | TRBV2 | CASSVLRGGGTGELFF | TGTGCCAGCAGTGTTCTGCGGGGCGGAGGGACCGGGGAGCTGTTTTTT
NA | NA | TRBJ2-5 | 14 | TRBV2 | CASSVDSLQETQYF | TGTGCCAGCAGCGTGGACTCTCTTCAAGAGACCCAGTACTTC
TRBD1 | few | TRBJ1-2 | 14 | TRBV19 | CASRPKDRPPGYTF | TGTGCCAGTAGACCTAAGGACAGGCCGCCTGGCTACACCTTC
TRBD1 | once | TRBJ1-1 | 15 | TRBV4-2 | CASSPRQGGNTEAFF | TGTGCCAGCAGCCCCAGACAGGGCGGGAACACTGAAGCTTTCTTT
NA | NA | TRBJ1-5 | 13 | TRBV6-5 | CASSGGVRQPQHF | TGTGCCAGCAGCGGAGGGGTTCGCCAGCCCCAGCATTTT
NA | once | TRBJ1-3 | 14 | TRBV6-1 | CASSERSSGNTIYF | TGTGCCAGCAGTGAACGGAGCTCTGGAAACACCATATATTTT
TRBD2 | NA | TRBJ2-4 | 14 | TRBV18 | CASSPSSGEPNQYF | TGTGCCAGCTCACCATCCAGCGGGGAACCCAATCAGTACTTC
TRBD2 | NA | TRBJ2-7 | 17 | TRBV4-3 | CASQGRAGGTSVYEQYF | TGCGCCAGCCAGGGCAGGGCCGGGGGGACTAGCGTGTACGAGCAGTACTTC
TRBD1 | few | TRBJ2-7 | 17 | TRBV4-3 | CASSQEAGTGEAYEQYF | TGCGCCAGCAGCCAAGAAGCCGGGACAGGGGAGGCCTACGAGCAGTACTTC
NA | medium-sized | TRBJ1-5 | 15 | TRBV19 | CASSVGGGSNQPQHF | TGTGCCAGTAGTGTCGGGGGTGGTAGCAATCAGCCCCAGCATTTT
NA | NA | TRBJ1-5 | 17 | TRBV4-1 | CASSQGVSLAANQPQHF | TGCGCCAGCAGCCAAGGCGTCTCACTGGCGGCTAATCAGCCCCAGCATTTT
TRBD1 | NA | TRBJ1-2 | 14 | TRBV6-6 | CASRETGGGGGYTF | TGTGCCAGCAGGGAGACAGGGGGCGGAGGAGGCTACACCTTC
NA | NA | TRBJ1-5 | 15 | TRBV19 | CASSMEGVSNQPQHF | TGTGCCAGTAGTATGGAAGGGGTTAGCAATCAGCCCCAGCATTTT
TRBD1 | NA | TRBJ2-7 | 16 | TRBV19 | CASSLNRDRDSYEQYF | TGTGCCAGTAGTTTAAACCGGGACAGGGATTCTTACGAGCAGTACTTC
TRBD1 | NA | TRBJ1-1 | 14 | TRBV19 | CASSGPGGRTEAFF | TGTGCCAGTAGTGGGCCAGGGGGACGGACTGAAGCTTTCTTT
TRBD1 | few | TRBJ1-3 | 12 | TRBV29-1 | CSVGTAGNTIYF | TGCAGCGTAGGGACAGCTGGAAACACCATATATTTT
NA | NA | TRBJ2-7 | 14 | TRBV9 | CASSVEGGWDEQYF | TGTGCCAGCAGCGTAGAGGGGGGGTGGGACGAGCAGTACTTC
TRBD1 | NA | TRBJ1-2 | 16 | TRBV5-6 | CASSLPVQGARYGYTF | TGTGCCAGCAGCTTGCCGGTACAGGGGGCGCGATATGGCTACACCTTC
NA | NA | TRBJ1-5 | 15 | TRBV19 | CASSMALRGNQPQHF | TGTGCCAGTAGTATGGCGCTCAGGGGTAATCAGCCCCAGCATTTT
TRBD1 | few | TRBJ2-1 | 15 | TRBV29-1 | CSVEDRTGSYNEQFF | TGCAGCGTGGAAGACCGGACAGGGAGCTACAATGAGCAGTTCTTC
TRBD1 | NA | TRBJ1-2 | 14 | TRBV5-1 | CASSVGQGGYGYTF | TGCGCCAGCAGCGTAGGACAGGGAGGCTATGGCTACACCTTC
NA | few | TRBJ1-2 | 15 | TRBV28 | CASSLSLDGGYGYTF | TGTGCCAGCAGTTTATCTTTGGACGGGGGCTATGGCTACACCTTC
NA | few | TRBJ1-5 | 14 | TRBV7-9 | CASSLEGGGQPQHF | TGTGCCAGCAGCTTAGAAGGGGGGGGTCAGCCCCAGCATTTT